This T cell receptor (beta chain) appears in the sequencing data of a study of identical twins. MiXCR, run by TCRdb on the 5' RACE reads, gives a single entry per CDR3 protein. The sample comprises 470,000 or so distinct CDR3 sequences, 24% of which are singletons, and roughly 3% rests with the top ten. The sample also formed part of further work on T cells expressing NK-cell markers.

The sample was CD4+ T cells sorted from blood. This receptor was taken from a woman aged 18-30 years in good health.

CDR3 region: CASSLQRTSGFGTDTQYF. The CDR3 DNA follows: TGTGCCAGCAGCTTACAACGGACTAGTGGGTTTGGCACAGATACGCAGTATTTT. The gene calls are TRBV11-2 and TRBJ2-3, with 7 bases fitting TRBD2. Germline lookup yields CDR1 SGHAT and CDR2 FQNNGV. This CDR3 region has 18 residues. Germline trimming cut 2 bases from V and 1 base from J; bases unmatched to any gene: 12.